The 27 T cell receptor beta chains given below trace back to one sample, sequenced in a study of CD8 T cells in Susac syndrome (dated 2019 in TCRdb). Receptors were amplified or captured by the immunoSEQ multiplex PCR assay. RNA was extracted using the RNeasy kit, and about 0.5 to 1 microgram was reverse transcribed with random hexamers. The raw public data were reprocessed by TCRdb itself: fastp quality trimming at Q25, MiXCR clonotype calling, in-frame beta chains only. All rows with the same CDR3 protein become a single entry with the most common DNA and genes. Across this sample there are about 210,000 distinct CDR3 sequences, with approximately 94% seen only once. Around 0.15% of the sample is taken by the ten largest. The sequenced material came from CD4+ T cells from PBMCs. Receptors originate from a human donor with Susac syndrome.

The chain joins TRBV5-1 to TRBJ2-1, with TRBD1 identical over 11 bases. Trimming took 0 bases from V and 9 from J; bases not matched to a gene: 5. Germline V lookup: CDR1 SGHRS, CDR2 YFSETQ. CDR3 length equals 15 residues. The CDR3 bases are TGCGCCAGCAGCTTGGAAGGACAGGGGGCGCGTGAGCAGTTCTTC. Protein: CASSLEGQGAREQFF.

This clonotype was detected once. The V gene is TRBV5-6, the J gene TRBJ1-2; D perhaps matches TRBD1 (6 bases). Trimming removed 7 bases from V and 3 bases from J, with 10 bases in between. Looked up from germline, CDR1 is SGHDT and CDR2 is YYEEEE. The CDR3 length is 12 residues. CDR3 amino acids: CASYRVDYGYTF. The CDR3 coding sequence is TGTGCCAGCTACAGGGTTGACTATGGCTACACCTTC.

The chain recombines TRBV27 with TRBJ2-2, with 9 bases lining up with TRBD1. The length of the CDR3 is 18 residues. Germline V gene sequence: CDR1 MNHEY, CDR2 SMNVEV (reference sequence). The V gene end was trimmed by 6 bases and the J gene end by 3 bases; junction bases not matched to a gene: 14. This chain's CDR3 is CASSQITLGQGYTGELFF. CDR3 in DNA: TGTGCCAGCAGCCAAATAACGCTCGGACAGGGGTACACCGGGGAGCTGTTTTTT.

The V call is TRBV20-1, the J call TRBJ1-5; the match to TRBD1 covers 11 bases. With 6 bases clipped from V and 4 bases from J, the junction kept 8 bases outside the gene matches. The CDR3 sequence is 15 residues long. Per the germline V gene, CDR1 is DFQATT and CDR2 is SNEGSKA (reference sequence). The CDR3 sequence is CSADAGTGGNQPQHF. The CDR3 DNA is TGCAGTGCCGATGCCGGGACAGGGGGTAATCAGCCCCAGCATTTT.

The chain uses TRBV6-5 and TRBJ1-2; no clear D. The CDR3 is 11 amino acids. Germline-derived CDR1 and CDR2 are MNHEY and SVGAGI. V lost 2 bases, J lost 6 bases, and 4 bases lay in between. CDR3 DNA sequence: TGTGCCAGCAGTTACGGGGATGGCTACACCTTC. It translates to CASSYGDGYTF.

This sequence joins TRBV6-2 or TRBV6-3 and TRBJ1-2, with a tentative D call TRBD1 (6 bases). Per germline, CDR1 MNHEY and CDR2 SVGEGT. The length of the CDR3 is 15 residues. The V end was cut by 5 bases, the J end by 6 bases, with 19 bases between. CDR3 nucleotides: TGTGCCAGCAGTCCAGTTGGGACACCGGGGGATGGCTACACCTTC. This sequence encodes CASSPVGTPGDGYTF.

The chain is built from TRBV24-1 and TRBJ2-3, with TRBD1 matching over 10 bases. The germline CDR1 and CDR2 sequences are KGHDR and SFDVKD. The CDR3 runs 16 residues. V lost 6 bases and J lost 6; bases outside the gene matches: 11. The CDR3 here is CATSFPGQGIPDTQYF. DNA of the CDR3: TGTGCCACCAGTTTTCCGGGACAGGGGATTCCGGATACGCAGTATTTT.

This sequence joins TRBV12-3 or TRBV12-4 and TRBJ2-3, with D uncertain. Trimming took off 6 bases at V and 2 bases at J, with 9 bases between the two ends. This CDR3 has 13 residues. DNA of the CDR3: TGTGCCAGCAGACTCGGGTCCACAGATACGCAGTATTTT. Amino acids: CASRLGSTDTQYF.

V usage is TRBV18 and J usage is TRBJ2-2; a weak D match, TRBD1 (6 bases). This CDR3 is built from 16 residues. CDR1 is KGHSH, CDR2 LQKENI, per germline. V was cut by 2 bases and J by 6 bases, with 16 bases left in between. CDR3: CASSPLSAGAAGELFF. CDR3 DNA sequence: TGTGCCAGCTCACCATTGTCGGCAGGGGCGGCCGGGGAGCTGTTTTTT.

V gene TRBV29-1 combines with J gene TRBJ1-2, with TRBD1 identical over 7 bases. With V trimmed by 7 bases and J by 7 bases, 12 bases remained unmatched. The CDR3 has 13 residues. Germline CDR1 reads SQVTM; CDR2 reads ANQGSEA. The CDR3 DNA is TGCAGCGGGCGAGCTGGGACAGCGTCTGGCTACACCTTC. Its translation is CSGRAGTASGYTF.

This clonotype turned up a few times. This chain connects TRBV5-1 to TRBJ2-7; D unclear. V was shortened by 7 bases and J by 3 bases, with 20 bases between the two germline ends. CDR1 is SGHRS and CDR2 is YFSETQ in the germline V gene. The CDR3 spans 15 residues. The CDR3 sequence: CASGRNSGRSYEQYF. The CDR3, as DNA: TGCGCCAGCGGACGCAACTCCGGGCGAAGCTACGAGCAGTACTTC.

This chain joins TRBV6-2 or TRBV6-3 and TRBJ1-2, with no clear D. Germline V gives CDR1 MNHEY, CDR2 SVGEGT. CDR3 length equals 11 residues. Deletions cut 2 bases from V and 4 bases from J, with 2 bases between. The chain's CDR3 is CASSYVYGYTF. The CDR3 DNA follows: TGTGCCAGCAGTTACGTCTATGGCTACACCTTC.

This chain joins TRBV5-1 and TRBJ2-3; possibly TRBD2 for D (7 bases). CDR1 and CDR2 (germline): SGHRS, YFSETQ. The V gene lost 1 base and the J gene lost 6 bases, with 15 bases spanning the gap. This CDR3 has 15 residues. The CDR3, as DNA: TGCGCCAGCAGCTTGAACCGGGGGGCAACCGATACGCAGTATTTT. Translated, it gives CASSLNRGATDTQYF.

CDR3 in amino acids: CASSLVGSSTNEKLFF. In DNA, the CDR3 is TGTGCCAGCAGCTTGGTTGGGTCCTCAACTAATGAAAAACTGTTTTTT. The chain has TRBV5-6 and TRBJ1-4; D unresolved. This CDR3 contains 16 residues. V dropped 0 bases and J dropped 0 bases, with 9 bases sitting between them. The germline V gene has CDR1 SGHDT and CDR2 YYEEEE.

The CDR3 protein is CAGTGYNTEAFF. CDR3 nucleotides: TGTGCCGGCACAGGATATAACACTGAAGCTTTCTTT. The chain uses TRBV5-4 and TRBJ1-1; D may be TRBD1 (5 bases). The V end lost 10 bases, the J end lost 2 bases, and 12 bases lay between the germline ends. The germline V gene encodes CDR1 SGHNT and CDR2 YYREEE (reference sequence). This CDR3 region has 12 residues.

This rearrangement joins TRBV11-1 to TRBJ1-2; D is possibly TRBD1 (5 bases). The CDR3 is 16 amino acids. V lost 5 bases, J lost 4 bases, and 20 bases lay in between. CDR1 SGHAT and CDR2 FQDESV come from the germline V gene (reference sequence). The CDR3 sequence: CASSPTGRGAGYGYTF. The CDR3 bases are TGTGCCAGCAGCCCGACGGGGAGGGGTGCAGGCTATGGCTACACCTTC. The full variable domain, with the rest looked up from reference TRBV11-1 and TRBJ1-2, is EAEVAQSPRYKITEKSQAVAFWCDPISGHATLYWYRQILGQGPELLVQFQDESVVDDSQLPKDRFSAERLKGVDSTLKIQPAELGDSAMYLCASSPTGRGAGYGYTFGSGTRLTVV.

The CDR3 is CSARASTARDTQYF. CDR3 coding DNA: TGCAGTGCTAGGGCTAGCACTGCACGAGATACGCAGTATTTT. The chain carries TRBV20-1 and TRBJ2-3; weak D call: TRBD2 (5 bases). Trimming cost V 3 bases and J 5 bases, with 15 bases left between them. Looked up from germline, CDR1 is DFQATT and CDR2 is SNEGSKA (reference sequence). The CDR3 runs 14 residues.

This chain uses TRBV11-2 with TRBJ1-2, with D tentatively TRBD1 (5 bases). Germline V lookup: CDR1 SGHAT, CDR2 FQNNGV. The CDR3 has 13 amino acids. V was clipped by 1 base and J by 8 bases, with 11 bases between them. CDR3 protein: CASSLVQGDGYTF. CDR3 nucleotide sequence: TGTGCCAGCAGCTTAGTCCAGGGAGACGGCTACACCTTC.

This clonotype was observed once. The CDR3 DNA reads as TGTGCCAGCAGCCGAGGGGACGCTGGGGCCAACGTCCTGACTTTC. It yields the protein CASSRGDAGANVLTF. V gene TRBV7-9 combines with J gene TRBJ2-6; tentatively, D is TRBD1 or TRBD2 (5 bases each). Per germline, CDR1 SEHNR and CDR2 FQNEAQ (reference sequence). V lost 5 bases and J 2 bases, leaving 10 bases between the germline ends. This CDR3 has 15 residues.

The chain carries TRBV5-1 and TRBJ1-2; weak D call: TRBD1 (5 bases). Germline V CDR1 and CDR2: SGHRS, YFSETQ. Trimming removed 4 bases at V and 9 bases at J, with 16 bases between. This CDR3 has 13 amino acids. CDR3 protein: CASSLSSDSRYTF. The CDR3 bases are TGCGCCAGCAGCCTCTCCTCCGACAGCCGCTACACCTTC.

The chain is built from TRBV7-8 and TRBJ2-1, with D unresolved. V was shortened by 5 bases and J by 8 bases, with 22 bases between the two germline ends. CDR1 and CDR2 (germline): SGHVS, FQNEAQ. The CDR3 length is 16 residues. The CDR3 here is CASSPRDINTIDEQFF. For the CDR3, the DNA is TGTGCCAGCAGCCCCCGAGACATCAACACGATCGATGAGCAGTTCTTC.

The CDR3 protein is CASSLGGLVDTQYF. The CDR3 nucleotides read TGTGCCAGCAGTTTAGGGGGGCTGGTGGATACGCAGTATTTT. The chain employs TRBV12-3 or TRBV12-4 and TRBJ2-3; D perhaps matches TRBD1 (6 bases). V was pared by 1 base and J by 6 bases, with 11 bases between. This CDR3 spans 14 amino acids.

The V and J genes are TRBV12-3 or TRBV12-4 and TRBJ1-2; 11 nucleotides line up with TRBD1. With 6 bases clipped from V and 8 bases from J, the junction kept 8 bases outside the gene matches. This CDR3 has 14 residues. CDR3 coding DNA: TGTGCCAGCAGGCGGACAGGGGGCCAGAGCGGCTACACCTTC. Protein sequence: CASRRTGGQSGYTF.

The rearrangement links TRBV10-3 to TRBJ2-7, with TRBD1 matching 10 bases. CDR3 length equals 16 residues. CDR1 is ENHRY, CDR2 SYGVKD, per germline. V trimming: 0 bases; J trimming: 7 bases; junction bases outside the gene matches: 9. CDR3 protein: CAISESLRQGAKEQYF. The CDR3, as DNA: TGTGCCATCAGTGAGTCCCTGAGACAGGGGGCGAAAGAGCAGTACTTC.

The chain carries TRBV19 and TRBJ2-7; TRBD1 agrees at 7 bases. J gave up 3 bases and V 4 bases, and 6 bases lay outside the gene matches. The CDR3 length is 14 residues. The germline gives CDR1 LNHDA, CDR2 SQIVND (reference sequence). The CDR3 reads CASSTSRQGYEQYF. The CDR3 nucleotides read TGTGCCAGTAGTACAAGTAGACAGGGCTACGAGCAGTACTTC. The full variable domain, rest sourced from reference TRBV19 and TRBJ2-7, is DGGITQSPKYLFRKEGQNVTLSCEQNLNHDAMYWYRQDPGQGLRLIYYSQIVNDFQKGDIAEGYSVSREKKESFPLTVTSAQKNPTAFYLCASSTSRQGYEQYFGPGTRLTVT.

This chain joins TRBV30 and TRBJ2-6, with a tentative D call TRBD2 (5 bases). The V end lost 8 bases, the J end lost 5 bases, and 10 bases lay between the germline ends. Germline assignment: CDR1 GTSNPN and CDR2 SVGIG (reference sequence). CDR3 length: 12 amino acids. CDR3 sequence: CALDWRANVLTF. CDR3 nucleotides: TGTGCCCTGGACTGGCGGGCCAACGTCCTGACTTTC.

V is TRBV14 and J is TRBJ2-5; D ambiguous. CDR3 length: 15 amino acids. From germline, CDR1 is SGHDN and CDR2 FVKESK. Trimming cost V 0 bases and J 1 base, with 9 bases left between them. In nucleotides, the CDR3 is TGTGCCAGCAGCCAAGACTTGGTTCGCCAAGAGACCCAGTACTTC. As protein: CASSQDLVRQETQYF.